These 4 T cell receptor beta chains originate from one sample sequenced in a study of T-cell reconstitution after alpha-beta-depleted transplantation in children. Preparation of the TCRbeta library used unique molecular identifiers. TCRdb processed the PCR reads anew with MiXCR; each CDR3 protein has one entry. The data show 90,000 to 130,000 distinct CDR3 sequences, with 5.5% to 7% seen just once and 23% held by the top ten. The sequencing here drew on PBMCs, mostly from graft donor cells, taken 360 days after TCRalphabeta/CD19-depleted stem cell transplant. All receptors come from a male patient aged 2-10 years who had a stem cell transplant for acute lymphoblastic leukemia, so the T cells may come from the graft donor.

The rearrangement uses TRBV12-3 or TRBV12-4 and TRBJ2-7; D possibly matches TRBD1 or TRBD2 (5 bases each). Trimming took off 1 base at V and 5 bases at J, with 9 bases between the two ends. The CDR3 has 13 residues. CDR3 in amino acids: CASSLGGYNEQYF. Written as DNA, the CDR3 is TGTGCCAGCAGTTTAGGGGGGTACAACGAGCAGTACTTC.

In regard to this clonotype: One base away lies a much larger clone, so this may be a sequencing read error. The chain joins TRBV12-3 or TRBV12-4 to TRBJ2-3, with D perhaps assigned TRBD1 or TRBD2 (5 bases each). The CDR3 sequence is 18 residues long. CDR3 bases: TGTGCCTGCAGTTTGCCCTCGGACTTTTCAGAGGGGACAGATACGCAGTATTTT. Translation gives CACSLPSDFSEGTDTQYF.

V usage is TRBV23-1 and J usage is TRBJ2-7; D is uncertain. TRBV23-1 is noted as an ORF with a role that remains uncertain. With 0 bases removed from V and 1 base from J, the gap between germline ends came to 7 bases. The length of the CDR3 is 14 residues. DNA of the CDR3: TGCGCCAGCAGTCAATCCCTAGATTCCTACGAGCAGTACTTC. Translation: CASSQSLDSYEQYF.

This clonotype was seen many times. The J gene is TRBJ2-5, the V gene TRBV20-1; 7 positions match TRBD1. The germline V gene has CDR1 DFQATT and CDR2 SNEGSKA (reference sequence). This CDR3 region has 16 residues. The V and J ends lost 0 bases and 7 bases, in that order; junction bases with no gene match: 14. The CDR3 spells CSARDRERGRRATQYF. DNA for the CDR3: TGCAGTGCTAGAGATCGGGAAAGGGGGCGTAGAGCGACCCAGTACTTC.